This T cell receptor beta chain was recovered during a study of Graves' ophthalmopathy and Graves' hyperthyroidism. Transcripts of RNA were the source for amplifying TCR beta CDR3 regions. First-round RT-PCR relied on HTBI primers, and a second-round multiplex PCR came next. TCRdb called the multiplex PCR reads again in MiXCR, with one record for every CDR3 protein. The sample consists of about 480,000 distinct CDR3 sequences, around an eighth of them appearing once. Trimming took 4 bases from V and 2 from J; bases not matched to a gene: 11. The CDR3 runs 17 residues. Germline V CDR1 and CDR2: MDHEN, SYDVKM. This clonotype was recorded a few times.

The chain uses TRBV28 and TRBJ1-5; 7 nucleotides match TRBD1. Specimen: blood. This receptor was identified in a woman in her twenties or thirties with Graves' ophthalmopathy. DNA of the CDR3: TGTGCCAGCAGTTCGACGTACAGGGGTTTAGGCAATCAGCCCCAGCATTTT. Amino acid sequence: CASSSTYRGLGNQPQHF.